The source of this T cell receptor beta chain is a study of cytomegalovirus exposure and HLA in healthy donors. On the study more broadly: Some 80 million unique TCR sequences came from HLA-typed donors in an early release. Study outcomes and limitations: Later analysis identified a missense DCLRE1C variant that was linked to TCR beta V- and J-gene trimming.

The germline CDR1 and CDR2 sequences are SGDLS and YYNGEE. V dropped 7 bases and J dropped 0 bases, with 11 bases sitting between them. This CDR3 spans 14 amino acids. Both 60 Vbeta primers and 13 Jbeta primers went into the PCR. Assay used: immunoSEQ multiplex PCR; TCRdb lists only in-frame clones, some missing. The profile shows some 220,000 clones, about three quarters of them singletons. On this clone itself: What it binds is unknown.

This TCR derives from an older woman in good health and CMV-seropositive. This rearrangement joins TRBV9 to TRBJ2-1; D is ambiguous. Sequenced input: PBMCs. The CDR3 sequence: CASQWASSYNEQFF. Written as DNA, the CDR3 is TGTGCCAGCCAGTGGGCCAGCTCCTACAATGAGCAGTTCTTC.